The next 5 T cell receptor beta chains were all read from a single sample in a study of the immune and genomic landscape of osteosarcoma. Poor-prognosis osteosarcoma patients supplied post-treatment primary, local recurrence and metastasis tumor specimens. The table came from immunoSEQ multiplex PCR; TCRdb's copy has only in-frame clones and leaves some out. The data show about 4,600 clones, with approximately 76% seen just once and about 17% held by the top ten. Sequenced: osteosarcoma tumor tissue from the femur. Every receptor here comes from a human donor with osteosarcoma.

The rearrangement uses TRBV20-1 and TRBJ1-2; D may be TRBD1 (5 bases). There are 11 residues in the CDR3. CDR1 DFQATT and CDR2 SNEGSKA come from the germline V gene (reference sequence). The V gene lost 7 bases and the J gene lost 7 bases, with 13 bases spanning the gap. CDR3 sequence reads: CSVEPGVGYTF. The CDR3 DNA reads TGCAGTGTCGAGCCGGGGGTTGGCTACACCTTC.

This rearrangement joins TRBV5-1 to TRBJ2-7; D is possibly TRBD2 (6 bases). V lost 5 bases, J lost 4 bases, and 7 bases lay in between. The CDR3 is 11 amino acids. CDR1 is SGHRS, CDR2 YFSETQ, per germline. CDR3 bases: TGCGCCAGCAGGGGGGGATACGAGCAGTACTTC. Encoded protein: CASRGGYEQYF.

This chain connects TRBV5-1 to TRBJ2-1, with a possible D match to TRBD2 (6 bases). Trimming stripped 0 bases from V and 5 bases from J, with 9 bases between. Germline lookup yields CDR1 SGHRS and CDR2 YFSETQ. CDR3 length equals 14 residues. The CDR3 loop is CASSLAIADNEQFF. In DNA form, the CDR3 reads TGCGCCAGCAGCTTGGCGATAGCGGACAATGAGCAGTTCTTC.

The rearrangement links TRBV7-6 to TRBJ2-7, with 15 nucleotides matching TRBD2. CDR3 length: 17 amino acids. J was trimmed by 0 bases and V by 4 bases; bases with no gene match: 4. Germline V gene sequence: CDR1 SGHVS, CDR2 FNYEAQ. The CDR3 loop is CASSSGLAGGSSYEQYF. The CDR3 bases are TGTGCCAGCAGCTCCGGACTAGCGGGAGGGAGCTCCTACGAGCAGTACTTC.

CDR3 sequence: CSGRLAGNTGELFF. The CDR3 DNA reads TGCAGCGGGAGACTAGCGGGTAACACCGGGGAGCTGTTTTTT. This sequence joins TRBV29-1 and TRBJ2-2, with 10 bases aligning to TRBD2. Losses at the gene ends were 7 bases for V and 2 bases for J; bases not matched to a gene: 4. Looked up from germline, CDR1 is SQVTM and CDR2 is ANQGSEA. This CDR3 spans 14 amino acids.